This T cell receptor beta chain was captured in a study of blood T cell repertoires in COVID-19. Study-wide background: Nucleic acid was either cDNA or gDNA, and it came from T cells, B-cell-depleted T cells, or PBMCs.

V shed 2 bases and J 4 bases; nucleotides not matched to a gene: 6. This CDR3 has 15 residues. Germline assignment: CDR1 MNHEY and CDR2 SVGAGI. Methods used by the authors: The authors estimated nucleated cell counts from reference gene primer amplification. Only in-frame clones appear in the TCRdb table, and some are missing; sequencing was by immunoSEQ multiplex PCR. From that table come the V and J calls and clone size; the DNA was used to work out D and trimming. The table has 60,000 to 85,000 clones, roughly 87% seen once. The TCR comes from a woman older than 75 with active or convalescent COVID-19. The sequencing sample was made of peripheral blood. The chain links TRBV6-5 to TRBJ1-2; 8 bases line up with TRBD1. CDR3 region: CASSYRGQGGYGYTF. The CDR3 DNA sequence: TGTGCCAGCAGTTACCGCGGACAGGGTGGCTATGGCTACACCTTC.